Described below is a single T cell receptor (beta chain) sequence and its context. The antigen remains unidentified. These data belong to a study of T cell responses to AZD1222 COVID-19 vaccine. Some clones are missing from TCRdb's copy, which holds only in-frame ones; the method was immunoSEQ multiplex PCR. Here the sample spans 90,000 to 130,000 clones, about 88% being singletons. Findings and caveats of the study: Spike-spanning, vaccine-associated CD4 TCRs were dominant at 160-218 and 743-854. Among the donors, most were white British and more were female, and clonal diversity was possibly underestimated. Only five to seven individuals given AZD1222 were seropositive at baseline. Spike-specific TCR repertoires showed rising breadth and depth after two AZD1222 doses.

The TCR originated in an adult in good health. This material consisted of peripheral blood, taken on day 0 of AZD1222 vaccination.

The CDR3 protein is CASSWRGQPYGYTF. The DNA for the CDR3 is TGTGCCAGCAGTTGGAGGGGACAGCCTTATGGCTACACCTTC. The J gene is TRBJ1-2, the V gene TRBV28, with 7 bases lining up with TRBD1. The CDR3 is 14 residues long. The V and J ends lost 4 bases and 5 bases, in that order; junction bases with no gene match: 7. The germline V gene encodes CDR1 MDHEN and CDR2 SYDVKM.